This TCR beta chain was captured in a study of siplizumab effects on memory and regulatory T cells. The study, taken as a whole, reports: Suppressive capability of dividing Tregs from siplizumab cultures went unverified.

Looked up from germline, CDR1 is SGHDN and CDR2 is FVKESK. The V end lost 0 bases, the J end lost 1 base, and 11 bases lay between the germline ends. This CDR3 region has 16 residues. Clones were read by immunoSEQ multiplex PCR, and TCRdb kept only the in-frame ones, dropping some. The sample carries tens of thousands of clones, 90% to 98% recorded once. As regards this clone: Its specificity is not known.

The specimen was naive CD8+ T cells sorted from blood. The receptor was isolated from a human donor in good health. This sequence joins TRBV14 and TRBJ2-3; D is undetermined. The CDR3 here is CASSQDRVGGTDTQYF. In DNA, the CDR3 is TGTGCCAGCAGCCAAGATCGGGTAGGAGGCACAGATACGCAGTATTTT.